This T cell receptor (beta chain) was obtained from a study of blood T cells in healthy people across ages (dated by TCRdb to 2014 to 2015). The study in broad terms: In model experiments, template switching captured roughly one uniquely barcoded TCR beta cDNA molecule for every two T cells. The study measured age-related changes in TCR beta repertoire diversity using deep sequencing normalized with unique cDNA molecular identifiers. Using the same blood draw, the study looked at two additional independent replicas of 1 million unique cDNA reads for two donors, one aged 18 to 29 and the other aged 80 or older. To avoid experimental bias, donors of different ages were randomly spread across the sequencing lanes. Donors were grouped into four age groups: young (average roughly 16 years), middle-aged (about 40), aged (approximately 58) and long-lived (approximately 75).

The donors were about 40 Caucasian individuals from Russia, aged roughly 6 to 100 years, who were systemically healthy. Each donor gave ten milliliters of peripheral blood, collected into EDTA-treated Vacutainer tubes. PBMCs were isolated by Ficoll-Paque density-gradient centrifugation, with at least 7 million obtained per sample. Trizol reagent was used to extract total RNA from the PBMCs, yielding at least 5 micrograms per sample. Naive CD45RAhigh/CD27high T cell percentages were measured by flow cytometry on a PBMC aliquot from every donor. The CDR3 runs 14 amino acids, cysteine and phenylalanine included. This entry keeps only the CDR3 DNA: 42 bases, framed from base 1. The CDR1 and CDR2 encoded by the germline V gene (reference sequence) are DFQATT and SNEGSKA. Notes on this clonotype: Its binding antigen is unknown. A read error may account for a junction end that differs from germline.

The library was prepared using 5' RACE. Data came from an Illumina HiSeq 2500. The second PCR ran for about 6 to 12 cycles and used a J-beta primer mix along with a sample-barcoded 5' primer. Each TCR beta cDNA molecule received a unique molecular identifier from a template-switch 5' adaptor carrying 12 random nucleotides. Each sample yielded at least 2.5 million CDR3-containing paired-end reads. First-strand cDNA was synthesized from all RNA with the Mint cDNA synthesis kit, primed by a TRBC-specific oligonucleotide. Following uracil-DNA glycosylase treatment, all cDNA underwent a first 18-cycle PCR with the universal primers M1SS and BC2_uni_R. On the authors' methods: Normalization of each sample was performed by random selection of 1 million high-quality reads, each carrying a distinct molecular identifier. Instead of being binned into consensus sequences, reads that shared molecular identifiers were thrown out. MiTCR, run with a Q25 quality threshold and the strictest error-elimination algorithm, handled CDR3 identification, clonotype clustering and error correction. A nonparametric unseen species model with Euler transformation was used to estimate lower-bound total TCR beta diversity. TCRdb trimmed public reads at Q25 via fastp, called clones via MiXCR and kept in-frame beta chains. Every entry covers one CDR3 protein and lists the most common genes and DNA from its rows. The V and J calls reflect TCRdb's pipeline rather than the authors' work. This sample is represented by about 690,000 distinct CDR3 sequences; over 40% of them were singletons. The ten largest clonotypes hold 25% to 35% of the sample.

Findings and caveats that apply to the study as a whole: A strong correlation was found between observed TCR beta diversity and the percentage of naive T cells measured by flow cytometry. As age increased, observed TCR beta diversity per million T cells dropped in a roughly linear way, and a significant reduction was already evident by age 40. Bulk unsorted PBMC profiling prevented conclusive comparison of naive and antigen-experienced compartments. Compared with the aged group, more naive CD4+ T cells, fewer expanded clones and increased TCR diversity were shown by the long-lived group, suggesting age selection. The CMV infection status of donors was not known, potentially confounding age-related changes in expanded clonotypes. Total diversity estimates from one million sequenced T cells were considered lower bounds and underestimates.

The rearrangement combines TRBV20-1 with TRBJ2-7; the D gene could be TRBD1 or TRBD2, each one agreeing over 6 bases. The sample taken for sequencing was blood. The clonotype originates from a man aged 80 or over in good health. In nucleotide form, the sequence is TGCAGTGCGAGAGGGACTGGGACAAAGTACGAGCAGTACTTC. Its protein reads: CSARGTGTKYEQYF.